This T cell receptor beta chain was identified during a study of metastatic and nonmetastatic thyroid tumors. The V gene lost 1 base and the J gene lost 4 bases, with 13 bases spanning the gap. Germline CDR1 and CDR2: MNHNS and SASEGT. CDR3 length equals 15 residues. MiXCR reprocessed the PCR reads for TCRdb. The sample lists about 20,000 clones; 35% to 40% were seen once. Ahead of thyroid surgery, no patient had received treatment of any kind. The sequenced sample was tumor tissue. V gene TRBV6-1 combines with J gene TRBJ1-2; maybe TRBD1 (6 bases). This receptor was taken from a female donor with papillary thyroid cancer or a benign thyroid nodule (not recorded which). Some clones in this sample may be carry-over from other donors' samples. The CDR3 protein is CASSEEPTGGYGYTF. CDR3 DNA sequence: TGTGCCAGCAGTGAAGAGCCGACAGGAGGCTATGGCTACACCTTC.